This entry lists 2 T cell receptor beta chains sequenced from one sample in a study of CD8 T cells in Susac syndrome. Random hexamers were used to reverse transcribe the RNA input (about 0.5 to 1 ug). TCRdb used MiXCR to reprocess the immunoSEQ multiplex PCR reads, holding one entry per CDR3 protein. The table shows around 170,000 distinct CDR3 sequences, with 95% occurring only once. Sequences were obtained from CD8+ T cells from PBMCs. These receptors all come from a human donor with Susac syndrome.

DNA of the CDR3: TGTGCCAGCAGTATACAGGGGAAAGGCACAGATACGCAGTATTTT. It yields the protein CASSIQGKGTDTQYF. V is TRBV6-4 and J is TRBJ2-3, with 7 nucleotides matching TRBD1. The V and J ends lost 5 bases and 1 base, in that order; junction bases with no gene match: 6. This CDR3 contains 15 residues. The germline V gene encodes CDR1 MRHNA and CDR2 SNTAGT.

This sequence joins TRBV7-9 and TRBJ2-5, with D possibly matching TRBD2 (5 bases). Germline assignment: CDR1 SEHNR and CDR2 FQNEAQ (reference sequence). V dropped 7 bases and J dropped 5 bases, with 23 bases sitting between them. This CDR3 is built from 16 residues. This CDR3 reads CASTILSTRPSETQYF. The CDR3 DNA follows: TGTGCCAGCACCATCCTGTCAACTAGACCTTCCGAGACCCAGTACTTC. The complete variable domain, with remaining parts taken from reference TRBV7-9 and TRBJ2-5, reads DTGVSQNPRHKITKRGQNVTFRCDPISEHNRLYWYRQTLGQGPEFLTYFQNEAQLEKSRLLSDRFSAERPKGSFSTLEIQRTEQGDSAMYLCASTILSTRPSETQYFGPGTRLLVL.